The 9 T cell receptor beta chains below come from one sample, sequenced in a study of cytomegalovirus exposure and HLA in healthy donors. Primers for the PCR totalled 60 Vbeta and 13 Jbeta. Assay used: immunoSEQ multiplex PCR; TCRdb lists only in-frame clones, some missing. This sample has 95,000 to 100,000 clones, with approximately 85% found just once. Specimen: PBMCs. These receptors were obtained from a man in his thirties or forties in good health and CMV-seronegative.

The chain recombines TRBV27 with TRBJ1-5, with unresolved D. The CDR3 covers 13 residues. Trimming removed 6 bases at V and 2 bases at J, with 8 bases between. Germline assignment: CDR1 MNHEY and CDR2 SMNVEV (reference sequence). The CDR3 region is CASSYRGNQPQHF. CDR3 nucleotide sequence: TGTGCCAGCAGCTATCGTGGCAATCAGCCCCAGCATTTT.

CDR3: CASSSQGYSEQYF. Here the CDR3 DNA reads TGTGCCAGCAGCTCACAGGGGTACAGCGAGCAGTACTTC. This rearrangement joins TRBV11-1 to TRBJ2-7, with TRBD1 matching 7 bases. Losses at the gene ends were 4 bases for V and 6 bases for J; bases not matched to a gene: 6. The CDR3 has 13 residues. CDR1 and CDR2 from the germline V gene are SGHAT and FQDESV (reference sequence).

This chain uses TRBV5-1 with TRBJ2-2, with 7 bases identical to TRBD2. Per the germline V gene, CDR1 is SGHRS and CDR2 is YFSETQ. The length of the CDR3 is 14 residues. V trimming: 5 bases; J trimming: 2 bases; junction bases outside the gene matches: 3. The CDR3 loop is CASRGTINTGELFF. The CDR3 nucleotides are TGCGCCAGCAGAGGGACTATCAACACCGGGGAGCTGTTTTTT.

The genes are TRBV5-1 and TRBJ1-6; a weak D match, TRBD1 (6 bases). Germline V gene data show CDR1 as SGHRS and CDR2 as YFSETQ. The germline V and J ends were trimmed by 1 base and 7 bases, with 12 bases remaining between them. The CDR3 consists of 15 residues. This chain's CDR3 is CASSLSGQRNSPLHF. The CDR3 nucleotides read TGCGCCAGCAGCTTGTCTGGACAGAGGAATTCACCCCTCCACTTT. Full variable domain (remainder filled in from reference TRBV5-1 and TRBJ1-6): KAGVTQTPRYLIKTRGQQVTLSCSPISGHRSVSWYQQTPGQGLQFLFEYFSETQRNKGNFPGRFSGRQFSNSRSEMNVSTLELGDSALYLCASSLSGQRNSPLHFGNGTRLTVT.

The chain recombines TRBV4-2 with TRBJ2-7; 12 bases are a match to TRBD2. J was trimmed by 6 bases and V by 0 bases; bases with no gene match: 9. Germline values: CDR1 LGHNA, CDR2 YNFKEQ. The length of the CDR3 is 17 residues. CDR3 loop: CASSQELRTSGNVEQYF. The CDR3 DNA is TGTGCCAGCAGCCAAGAGCTCAGGACTAGCGGGAACGTCGAGCAGTACTTC.

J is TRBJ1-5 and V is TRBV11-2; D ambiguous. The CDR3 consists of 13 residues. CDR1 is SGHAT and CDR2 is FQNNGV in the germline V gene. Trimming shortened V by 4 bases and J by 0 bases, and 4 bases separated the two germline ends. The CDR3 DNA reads TGTGCCAGCAGCTCCCTTAGCAATCAGCCCCAGCATTTT. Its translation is CASSSLSNQPQHF.

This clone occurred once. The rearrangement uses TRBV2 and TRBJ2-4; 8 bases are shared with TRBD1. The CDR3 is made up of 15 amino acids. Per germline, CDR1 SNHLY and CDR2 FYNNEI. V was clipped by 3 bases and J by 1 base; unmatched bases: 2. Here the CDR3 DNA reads TGTGCCAGCAGTGACAGGGGGCCCGCCAAAAACATTCAGTACTTC. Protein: CASSDRGPAKNIQYF.

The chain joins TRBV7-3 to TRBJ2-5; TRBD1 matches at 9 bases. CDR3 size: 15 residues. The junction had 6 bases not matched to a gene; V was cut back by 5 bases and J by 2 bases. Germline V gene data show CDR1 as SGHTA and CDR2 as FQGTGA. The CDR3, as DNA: TGTGCCAGCAGCCCGGGGACAGGGCGGCAAGAGACCCAGTACTTC. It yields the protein CASSPGTGRQETQYF.

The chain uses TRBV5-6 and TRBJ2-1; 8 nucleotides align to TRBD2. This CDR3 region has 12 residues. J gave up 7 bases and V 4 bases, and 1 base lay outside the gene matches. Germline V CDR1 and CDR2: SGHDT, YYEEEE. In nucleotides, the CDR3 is TGTGCCAGCAGCCCGGGGGGGAATGAGCAGTTCTTC. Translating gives CASSPGGNEQFF.